This T cell receptor (beta chain) was sequenced during a study of siplizumab effects on memory and regulatory T cells. About this clone itself: What it binds is not known.

TCR templates, about 97,000 per sample, were assayed. Clones were read by immunoSEQ multiplex PCR, and TCRdb kept only the in-frame ones, dropping some. The profile shows fewer than 70,000 clones, 88% of them singletons. J was trimmed by 6 bases and V by 5 bases; bases with no gene match: 5. CDR1 and CDR2 (germline): SEHNR, FQNEAQ (reference sequence). The CDR3 extends over 14 amino acids. Study conclusions and caveats: Siplizumab gave mappable alloreactive CD4+ clones an average Treg-derived fraction of approximately 69%, against around 25% in controls.

Sequenced input: Tregs sorted from blood. The chain is built from TRBV7-9 and TRBJ2-3, with 10 bases fitting TRBD1. The TCR originated in a human donor in good health. For the CDR3, the DNA is TGTGCCAGCAGCCGGGACAGGGGATCCGATACGCAGTATTTT. Translated, it gives CASSRDRGSDTQYF.